One and the same sample provided the 5 T cell receptor beta chains below, sequenced in a study of T cell responses to AZD1222 COVID-19 vaccine. Clones were sequenced by immunoSEQ multiplex PCR, and TCRdb holds only the in-frame ones, with some missing. The data contain some 98,000 clones, around 85% of them singletons. Source: peripheral blood, taken 28 days after the second AZD1222 dose. The source of these receptors is an adult who received the AZD1222 COVID-19 vaccine.

This clone showed up just a few times. This rearrangement joins TRBV5-8 to TRBJ2-2; D might be TRBD2 (5 bases). V was clipped by 5 bases and J by 0 bases, with 11 bases between them. There are 15 residues in the CDR3. The germline V gene encodes CDR1 SGHTS and CDR2 YDEGEE. The DNA of the CDR3 is TGTGCCAGCAGTCTGGGAGTCGCGAACACCGGGGAGCTGTTTTTT. Its protein product is CASSLGVANTGELFF.

The J gene is TRBJ1-1, the V gene TRBV30, with D perhaps matching TRBD1 (5 bases). CDR3 size: 12 residues. Per germline, CDR1 GTSNPN and CDR2 SVGIG (reference sequence). V lost 6 bases and J 3 bases, leaving 11 bases between the germline ends. The CDR3 loop reads CACGRGHTEAFF. The CDR3 DNA sequence: TGTGCCTGCGGTCGGGGCCACACTGAAGCTTTCTTT.

In this sample, this clone turned up once. In DNA, the CDR3 is TGTGCCAGCAGTTACGGAGGGGTTATCGGTAACTATGGCTACACCTTC. Its translation: CASSYGGVIGNYGYTF. The chain combines TRBV6-5 with TRBJ1-2; D is perhaps TRBD1 (5 bases). V was pared by 2 bases and J by 1 base, with 14 bases between. Germline V gene sequence: CDR1 MNHEY, CDR2 SVGAGI. This CDR3 has 16 amino acids.

CDR3 DNA sequence: TGCGCCAGCAGCTTGGCCACGAACACCGGGGAGCTGTTTTTT. It specifies CASSLATNTGELFF. The chain is built from TRBV5-1 and TRBJ2-2; D not certain. With 0 bases removed from V and 0 bases from J, the gap between germline ends came to 3 bases. CDR3 size: 14 residues. CDR1 and CDR2 from the germline V gene are SGHRS and YFSETQ.

The count of this clone is one. The chain is built from TRBV6-5 and TRBJ2-5; D uncertain. Trimming shortened V by 5 bases and J by 3 bases, and 10 bases separated the two germline ends. In germline, CDR1 is MNHEY, CDR2 SVGAGI. The CDR3 covers 13 residues. CDR3: CASSRHFEETQYF. CDR3 nucleotide sequence: TGTGCCAGCAGTCGACATTTCGAAGAGACCCAGTACTTC.